These 27 T cell receptor beta chains came from one sample sequenced in a study of post-analysis software for immune sequencing data. No antigen has been assigned to these receptors. Study observations and caveats: The study found TRBV5-6, TRBV5-1 and TRBV20-1 among 4 or 5 TRBV segments more frequent in patients than controls.

Prepared libraries of TCR beta cDNA carried unique molecular identifiers. MiXCR was run by TCRdb on the PCR reads, yielding one entry per CDR3 protein. Among 600,000 to 700,000 distinct CDR3 sequences listed, more than 50% were seen once. The material sequenced was blood. These receptors were collected from a girl aged 2 to 10 with multiple sclerosis.

The rearrangement uses TRBV9 and TRBJ2-7; tentatively, D is TRBD1 (6 bases). The V gene lost 0 bases and the J gene lost 3 bases, with 13 bases spanning the gap. This CDR3 has 15 amino acids. In germline, CDR1 is SGDLS, CDR2 YYNGEE. DNA for the CDR3: TGTGCCAGCAGCGTAGGGGGGACAAATCTCTACGAGCAGTACTTC. This sequence encodes CASSVGGTNLYEQYF.

The chain couples TRBV15 to TRBJ1-2; D is perhaps TRBD1 (5 bases). Germline V gene lookup returns CDR1 LNHNV and CDR2 YYDKDF (reference sequence). V lost 0 bases and J lost 4, with 9 bases in between. The CDR3 is made up of 14 amino acids. The CDR3 region is CATSRDQGVYGYTF. The DNA of the CDR3 is TGTGCCACCAGCAGAGATCAAGGGGTCTATGGCTACACCTTC.

This clonotype was counted only a few times. This rearrangement joins TRBV11-2 to TRBJ1-2; a possible D gene is TRBD1 (5 bases). This CDR3 is built from 18 residues. Trimming took off 5 bases at V and 3 bases at J, with 25 bases between the two ends. Germline V lookup: CDR1 SGHAT, CDR2 FQNNGV. The CDR3: CASSARGRVSGKDYGYTF. Here the CDR3 DNA reads TGTGCCAGCAGCGCGAGAGGGCGAGTTTCAGGGAAGGACTATGGCTACACCTTC.

The V gene is TRBV11-2, the J gene TRBJ2-1; 8 bases are a match to TRBD2. Germline lookup yields CDR1 SGHAT and CDR2 FQNNGV. This CDR3 contains 17 residues. J was trimmed by 8 bases and V by 1 base; bases with no gene match: 13. The DNA of the CDR3 is TGTGCCAGCAGCTTAGGCCCAGCGGGAGTGATCGACGATGAGCAGTTCTTC. It specifies CASSLGPAGVIDDEQFF.

The chain employs TRBV4-1 and TRBJ1-4, with unresolved D. CDR1 and CDR2 from the germline V gene are MGHRA and YSYEKL. The CDR3 is made up of 12 amino acids. V lost 1 base to trimming and J lost 10 bases, with 7 bases between them. The CDR3 loop reads CASSQAEGKLFF. As DNA, the CDR3 is TGCGCCAGCAGCCAAGCTGAGGGAAAACTGTTTTTT.

This clonotype was observed a handful of times. The gene calls are TRBV12-3 or TRBV12-4 and TRBJ2-5, with D possibly TRBD1 on 5 matching bases. Deletions cut 6 bases from V and 6 bases from J, with 11 bases between. This CDR3 spans 12 amino acids. The CDR3 sequence: CASRPDTQTQYF. DNA of the CDR3: TGTGCCAGCAGACCGGACACCCAGACCCAGTACTTC.

This sequence joins TRBV29-1 and TRBJ2-1, with 9 nucleotides matching TRBD1. J was trimmed by 8 bases and V by 1 base; bases with no gene match: 6. The length of the CDR3 is 14 residues. Germline values: CDR1 SQVTM, CDR2 ANQGSEA. CDR3 nucleotides: TGCAGCGTTGAAGGGGACAGGGTAGGAGATGAGCAGTTCTTC. It encodes CSVEGDRVGDEQFF.

V and J are TRBV5-6 and TRBJ2-3, with 14 nucleotides matching TRBD2. Looked up from germline, CDR1 is SGHDT and CDR2 is YYEEEE. The CDR3 is 19 amino acids. With V trimmed by 3 bases and J by 0 bases, 9 bases remained unmatched. In nucleotides, the CDR3 is TGTGCCAGCAGCTGGGGGGGGACTAGCGGGGGCTTCAGCACAGATACGCAGTATTTT. Its protein product is CASSWGGTSGGFSTDTQYF.

The chain has TRBV10-2 and TRBJ1-2, with TRBD1 matching over 8 bases. Trimming at V came to 6 bases and at J to 4 bases, leaving 10 bases not matched to a gene. CDR3 size: 15 residues. Per the germline V gene, CDR1 is WSHSY and CDR2 is SAAADI. CDR3 in DNA: TGCGCCAGCAGCTGGATACAGGGGGTCGGCTATGGCTACACCTTC. This codes for CASSWIQGVGYGYTF.

V and J are TRBV29-1 and TRBJ1-2; TRBD1 matches 7 bases. Germline values: CDR1 SQVTM, CDR2 ANQGSEA. The CDR3 sequence is 13 residues long. Trimming removed 6 bases from V and 0 bases from J; junction bases left unmatched: 4. The CDR3 DNA sequence: TGCAGCGTCCGGGACAGAGCTAACTATGGCTACACCTTC. Translating gives CSVRDRANYGYTF.

Comment on this clonotype: At one of its ends the junction is not consistent with the germline gene, which may arise from a read error. This CDR3 reads CASSPGINEQVF. The DNA of the CDR3 is TGCGCCAGCAGCCCCGGGATCAATGAGCAGGTCTTC. The V call is TRBV5-1, the J call TRBJ2-1; D is possibly TRBD2 (5 bases). The CDR3 sequence is 12 residues long. CDR1 SGHRS and CDR2 YFSETQ come from the germline V gene. Full variable domain (remainder filled in from reference TRBV5-1 and TRBJ2-1): KAGVTQTPRYLIKTRGQQVTLSCSPISGHRSVSWYQQTPGQGLQFLFEYFSETQRNKGNFPGRFSGRQFSNSRSEMNVSTLELGDSALYLCASSPGINEQVFGPGTRLTVL.

About this clonotype: A much larger clone sits a single nucleotide away, making a read error possible. This chain links TRBV20-1 with TRBJ1-1, with D tentatively TRBD1 (6 bases). Germline assignment: CDR1 DFQATT and CDR2 SNEGSKA (reference sequence). The CDR3 has 14 amino acids. The CDR3 sequence is CSARPGTPNSEAFF. The DNA for the CDR3 is TGCAGTGCTAGACCCGGGACACCGAACTCTGAAGCTTTCTTT.

The rearrangement links TRBV5-1 to TRBJ2-7; either TRBD1 or TRBD2 may supply D (5 bases each). Deletions cut 4 bases from V and 3 bases from J, with 17 bases between. Per germline, CDR1 SGHRS and CDR2 YFSETQ. CDR3 size: 15 residues. The CDR3 loop is CASSRPGRRLYEQYF. CDR3 DNA: TGCGCCAGCAGCCGACCGGGACGCAGACTCTACGAGCAGTACTTC.

V gene TRBV2 combines with J gene TRBJ2-7; D might be TRBD1 (6 bases). This CDR3 region has 14 residues. Germline CDR1 reads SNHLY; CDR2 reads FYNNEI. V gave up 5 bases and J gave up 5 bases, with 16 bases separating them. The CDR3 DNA follows: TGTGCCAGCAGTCAAAGACAGGTTCTTAACGAGCAGTACTTC. This codes for CASSQRQVLNEQYF.

This clonotype has only one observation. The V and J genes are TRBV6-1 and TRBJ2-1; unclear D gene. The CDR3 sequence is 13 residues long. The V gene's germline CDR1 is MNHNS and CDR2 SASEGT. The V and J ends lost 7 bases and 4 bases respectively, with 11 bases between them. The CDR3 loop is CASTRQVYNEQFF. Here the CDR3 DNA reads TGTGCCAGCACGCGCCAGGTATACAATGAGCAGTTCTTC.

The V and J genes are TRBV29-1 and TRBJ2-4; D remains ambiguous. This CDR3 spans 14 amino acids. Germline V gene lookup returns CDR1 SQVTM and CDR2 ANQGSEA. With 1 base removed from V and 0 bases from J, the gap between germline ends came to 7 bases. In DNA form, the CDR3 reads TGCAGCGTTGAAGGGGGTAAAGCCAAAAACATTCAGTACTTC. It translates to CSVEGGKAKNIQYF.

The chain has TRBV6-6 and TRBJ1-1, with a tentative D call TRBD1 (6 bases). In germline, CDR1 is MNHNY, CDR2 SVGAGI (reference sequence). The CDR3 is made up of 13 amino acids. V was clipped by 11 bases and J by 6 bases, with 19 bases between them. This chain's CDR3 is CAALSGGQPEAFF. The CDR3, as DNA: TGTGCCGCCCTTTCGGGGGGACAACCTGAAGCTTTCTTT.

The chain employs TRBV6-4 and TRBJ2-1; TRBD1 is a possible D gene (6 bases). The CDR3 is made up of 15 amino acids. V shed 6 bases and J shed 8 bases, with 20 bases lying between them. The germline V gene has CDR1 MRHNA and CDR2 SNTAGT. The CDR3 sequence: CASSEYLTGFDEQFF. DNA of the CDR3: TGTGCCAGCAGCGAGTACCTTACAGGGTTCGATGAGCAGTTCTTC.

The chain combines TRBV14 with TRBJ2-1; D is ambiguous. CDR3 length: 14 amino acids. Germline CDR1 and CDR2: SGHDN and FVKESK. The V and J ends lost 4 bases and 2 bases respectively, with 9 bases between them. CDR3 in DNA: TGTGCCAGCAGCCGAACGACGACCTACAATGAGCAGTTCTTC. Translated: CASSRTTTYNEQFF.

V gene TRBV18 combines with J gene TRBJ2-7; 9 bases are shared with TRBD1. The junction had 5 bases not matched to a gene; V was cut back by 3 bases and J by 2 bases. Germline V gene data show CDR1 as KGHSH and CDR2 as LQKENI. The CDR3 consists of 15 residues. CDR3 sequence: CASSPPGQGTYEQYF. CDR3 nucleotide sequence: TGTGCCAGCTCACCTCCGGGACAGGGAACCTACGAGCAGTACTTC.

The chain carries TRBV29-1 and TRBJ2-7, with D maybe TRBD1 (5 bases). The CDR3 is 12 residues long. The germline V and J ends were trimmed by 6 bases and 3 bases, with 12 bases remaining between them. Germline V gives CDR1 SQVTM, CDR2 ANQGSEA. The CDR3 bases are TGCAGCGTATACCTTAGGGGCTACGAGCAGTACTTC. It specifies CSVYLRGYEQYF.

The chain uses TRBV6-1 and TRBJ2-1; TRBD2 aligns across 11 bases. This CDR3 contains 15 residues. Germline V CDR1 and CDR2: MNHNS, SASEGT. V shed 6 bases and J 6 bases; nucleotides not matched to a gene: 7. CDR3 nucleotide sequence: TGTGCCAGCAGAGAGGGACTAGCGGTCTCCAATGAGCAGTTCTTC. Translated, it gives CASREGLAVSNEQFF.

This clonotype was seen a handful of times. The chain links TRBV10-3 to TRBJ2-7, with 8 bases fitting TRBD1. Germline V gene sequence: CDR1 ENHRY, CDR2 SYGVKD. V lost 4 bases, J lost 5 bases, and 7 bases stayed unmatched. This CDR3 has 14 residues. CDR3 loop: CAISGRTGSDEQYF. The CDR3 nucleotides are TGTGCCATCAGTGGCAGGACAGGGAGCGACGAGCAGTACTTC.

The chain is built from TRBV10-3 and TRBJ2-3; tentatively, D is TRBD1 (5 bases). This CDR3 has 15 amino acids. V was shortened by 6 bases and J by 6 bases, with 19 bases between the two germline ends. Per the germline V gene, CDR1 is ENHRY and CDR2 is SYGVKD. CDR3 DNA sequence: TGTGCCATCAGGCAGGACATATCACCATCTGATACGCAGTATTTT. Protein: CAIRQDISPSDTQYF.

J is TRBJ2-7 and V is TRBV5-1, with D possibly matching TRBD2 (5 bases). Germline CDR1 reads SGHRS; CDR2 reads YFSETQ. Trimming shortened V by 1 base and J by 7 bases, and 15 bases separated the two germline ends. CDR3 length: 14 amino acids. The CDR3 reads CASSLRTASGEQYF. CDR3 DNA: TGCGCCAGCAGCTTGAGGACCGCCTCGGGGGAGCAGTACTTC.

This rearrangement joins TRBV29-1 to TRBJ1-1; TRBD1 matches at 7 bases. Looked up from germline, CDR1 is SQVTM and CDR2 is ANQGSEA. The CDR3 has 12 residues. The V and J ends lost 7 bases and 2 bases, in that order; junction bases with no gene match: 4. CDR3 nucleotide sequence: TGCAGCGCCGAAGGGGGCAACACTGAAGCTTTCTTT. Its protein product is CSAEGGNTEAFF.

V gene TRBV29-1 combines with J gene TRBJ1-5, with a weak D call TRBD1 (6 bases). The germline V gene encodes CDR1 SQVTM and CDR2 ANQGSEA. The V end lost 5 bases, the J end lost 11 bases, and 13 bases lay between the germline ends. CDR3 length: 11 residues. The CDR3 reads CSVLQGRAQHF. The CDR3 nucleotides are TGCAGCGTTCTACAGGGTAGGGCCCAGCATTTT.